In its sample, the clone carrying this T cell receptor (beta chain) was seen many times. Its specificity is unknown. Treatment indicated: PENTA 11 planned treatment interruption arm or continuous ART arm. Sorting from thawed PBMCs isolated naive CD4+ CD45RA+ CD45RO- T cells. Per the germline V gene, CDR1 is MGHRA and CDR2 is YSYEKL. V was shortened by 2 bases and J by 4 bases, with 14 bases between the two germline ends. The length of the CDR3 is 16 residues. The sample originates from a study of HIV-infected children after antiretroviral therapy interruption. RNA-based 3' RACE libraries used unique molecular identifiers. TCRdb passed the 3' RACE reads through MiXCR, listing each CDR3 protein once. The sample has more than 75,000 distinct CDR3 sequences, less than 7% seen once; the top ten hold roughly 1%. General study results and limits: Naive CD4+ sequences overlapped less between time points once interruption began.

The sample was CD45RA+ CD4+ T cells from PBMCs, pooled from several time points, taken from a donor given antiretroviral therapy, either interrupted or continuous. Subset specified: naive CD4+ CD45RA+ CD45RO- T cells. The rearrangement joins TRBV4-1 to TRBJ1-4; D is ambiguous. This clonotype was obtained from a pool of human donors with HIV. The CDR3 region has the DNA TGCGCCAGCAGCCAACCTTGGACCGGTAGTAATGAAAAACTGTTTTTT. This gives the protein CASSQPWTGSNEKLFF.